This T cell receptor beta chain emerged from a study of OX40 agonist ivuxolimab in advanced cancers. Across the whole study: The patients received ivuxolimab by intravenous route every 2 weeks at 0.01 to 10 mg/kg.

About this clone: What it recognizes is unknown.

Points from the study as a whole: Partly responding patients at 0.1-3.0 mg/kg showed some of the smallest clonal expansion.

The V segment lost 0 bases and the J segment 6 bases; nucleotides outside the gene matches: 11. CDR1 is MGHRA and CDR2 is YSYEKL in the germline V gene. The CDR3 spans 17 residues. This table comes from immunoSEQ multiplex PCR, and its TCRdb copy is limited to in-frame clones, with some not included. The data contain tens of thousands of clones, approximately 90% of them singletons. This TCR was recovered from an adult with an advanced solid tumor such as melanoma, head and neck, liver or kidney cancer. The chain has TRBV4-1 and TRBJ2-7; 10 nucleotides match TRBD2. Source: CD4+ or CD8+ T cells sorted from blood, taken in a trial of the OX40 agonist ivuxolimab. The CDR3 protein is CASSQDFVGAGGFEQYF. CDR3 in DNA: TGCGCCAGCAGCCAAGATTTTGTGGGAGCGGGAGGGTTCGAGCAGTACTTC.